These 23 T cell receptor beta chains came from one sample sequenced in a study of regulatory and conventional T cells in breast cancer. TCRdb reprocessed the PCR reads via MiXCR and lists one record per CDR3 protein. The sample records fewer than 20,000 distinct CDR3 sequences, 32% being singletons. Input material: conventional T cells from blood. The receptor set was obtained from a female donor in good health.

This clonotype is classed as medium-sized (0.01 to 0.1%). The V call is TRBV20-1, the J call TRBJ2-7, with 10 bases aligning to TRBD2. The CDR3 length is 13 residues. Germline-derived CDR1 and CDR2 are DFQATT and SNEGSKA (reference sequence). The V gene end was trimmed by 2 bases and the J gene end by 7 bases; junction bases not matched to a gene: 5. Written as DNA, the CDR3 is TGCAGTGCTAGACCTAGCGGGAGAGGGGAGCAGTACTTC. Translating gives CSARPSGRGEQYF.

This clonotype was counted between two and nine times. The rearrangement links TRBV11-2 to TRBJ2-3, with 7 bases matching TRBD2. The CDR3 totals 16 residues. With V trimmed by 6 bases and J by 2 bases, 11 bases remained unmatched. Germline CDR1 and CDR2: SGHAT and FQNNGV. This chain's CDR3 is CASSIGTTLSTDTQYF. CDR3 in DNA: TGTGCCAGCAGTATCGGGACTACCCTATCCACAGATACGCAGTATTTT.

This clonotype was observed a few times. The chain has TRBV7-2 and TRBJ2-3; D possibly corresponds to TRBD1 (5 bases). The CDR3 runs 16 residues. CDR1 and CDR2 from the germline V gene are SGHTA and FQGNSA. Trimming took off 0 bases at V and 1 base at J, with 11 bases between the two ends. For the CDR3, the DNA is TGTGCCAGCAGCTTAGCGCTCTGGGGCGGCACAGATACGCAGTATTTT. It translates to CASSLALWGGTDTQYF.

The chain is built from TRBV7-2 and TRBJ2-4, with D perhaps TRBD1 or TRBD2 (5 bases each). The CDR3 contains 16 residues. Per the germline V gene, CDR1 is SGHTA and CDR2 is FQGNSA. The ends were cut back, 4 bases at V and 0 bases at J, with 13 bases in the middle. This chain's CDR3 is CASSSGRGLAKNIQYF. CDR3 DNA sequence: TGTGCCAGCAGCTCGGGGCGTGGGTTAGCCAAAAACATTCAGTACTTC.

The chain combines TRBV2 with TRBJ2-3; D is undetermined. Germline-derived CDR1 and CDR2 are SNHLY and FYNNEI. CDR3 length: 15 amino acids. Trimming shortened V by 6 bases and J by 2 bases, and 15 bases separated the two germline ends. The CDR3 coding sequence is TGTGCCAGCAGCGCCAGCAGCGTTAACACAGATACGCAGTATTTT. Translating gives CASSASSVNTDTQYF.

This clonotype has more than one count but fewer than ten. J is TRBJ2-6 and V is TRBV7-2, with D maybe TRBD2 (5 bases). With 3 bases removed from V and 4 bases from J, the gap between germline ends came to 10 bases. Germline V gene sequence: CDR1 SGHTA, CDR2 FQGNSA. The CDR3 is 15 amino acids. DNA for the CDR3: TGTGCCAGCAGCTTTACGGGAAGGGGGGCCAACGTCCTGACTTTC. Protein product: CASSFTGRGANVLTF.

Turning to this clonotype: A clone one base away is much larger, so this may be a read error. The chain combines TRBV5-1 with TRBJ1-3, with 7 bases fitting TRBD1. Germline V gives CDR1 SGHRS, CDR2 YFSETQ. The CDR3 extends over 14 amino acids. CDR3 region: CASSRTGSGNTMYF. The CDR3 DNA reads TGCGCCAGCAGCCGGACAGGTTCCGGAAACACCATGTATTTT.

This clonotype was observed a few times. The chain combines TRBV2 with TRBJ2-3; possible D gene TRBD2, 6 bases. Germline V lookup: CDR1 SNHLY, CDR2 FYNNEI. The CDR3 has 13 amino acids. Trimming shortened V by 8 bases and J by 2 bases, and 11 bases separated the two germline ends. The DNA of the CDR3 is TGTGCCAGCGGAGGGACTCTCACAGATACGCAGTATTTT. Its translation: CASGGTLTDTQYF.

The rearrangement uses TRBV6-2 or TRBV6-3 and TRBJ2-7, with D possibly being TRBD1 (5 bases). Trimming stripped 0 bases from V and 2 bases from J, with 14 bases between. Germline lookup yields CDR1 MNHEY and CDR2 SVGEGT. The CDR3 spans 16 residues. CDR3: CASSYSRRQGTYEQYF. The CDR3 bases are TGTGCCAGCAGTTACTCGAGACGGCAGGGCACCTACGAGCAGTACTTC.

There are a few counts of this clonotype. The CDR3 sequence is CASSSRTSGTSSYEQYF. As DNA, the CDR3 is TGCGCCAGCAGCTCCCGGACTAGCGGGACCTCCTCCTACGAGCAGTACTTC. The J gene is TRBJ2-7, the V gene TRBV5-1, with 12 nucleotides matching TRBD2. Germline V gene sequence: CDR1 SGHRS, CDR2 YFSETQ. The CDR3 totals 17 residues. The trim removed 3 bases at V and 0 bases at J, leaving 7 bases unmatched.

J is TRBJ2-3 and V is TRBV7-2, with 8 bases identical to TRBD2. The V and J ends lost 1 base and 2 bases, in that order; junction bases with no gene match: 11. Germline CDR1 reads SGHTA; CDR2 reads FQGNSA. The CDR3 totals 18 residues. CDR3 sequence: CASSLVSSTSGFTDTQYF. CDR3 sequence (DNA): TGTGCCAGCAGCTTAGTCTCGAGTACTAGCGGCTTCACAGATACGCAGTATTTT.

J is TRBJ2-3 and V is TRBV20-1, with 9 bases that match TRBD2. The CDR3 contains 14 residues. CDR1 and CDR2 from the germline V gene are DFQATT and SNEGSKA (reference sequence). V shed 5 bases and J 6 bases; nucleotides not matched to a gene: 9. The DNA of the CDR3 is TGCAGTGCTCCGGGGGGACTAGCAGTCGATACGCAGTATTTT. This sequence encodes CSAPGGLAVDTQYF.

J is TRBJ1-2 and V is TRBV9; D is ambiguous. V dropped 4 bases and J dropped 8 bases, with 9 bases sitting between them. The germline V gene has CDR1 SGDLS and CDR2 YYNGEE. The CDR3 covers 11 residues. This CDR3 reads CASSQDGGYTF. The CDR3 DNA sequence: TGTGCCAGCAGCCAGGACGGAGGCTACACCTTC.

On this clonotype: Its ends do not fully match the called genes, so a read error is possible. The chain uses TRBV5-1 and TRBJ1-1; D is possibly TRBD1 (6 bases). CDR1 and CDR2 from the germline V gene are SGHRS and YFSETQ. The CDR3 sequence is 15 residues long. The CDR3 here is CASSPTPDRDTEALF. CDR3 DNA sequence: TGCGCCAGCAGCCCAACACCGGACAGAGACACTGAAGCTCTCTTT.

In regard to this clonotype: One end of the junction fails to match germline, which may point to a read error. The V call is TRBV5-1, the J call TRBJ2-3, with TRBD2 identical over 9 bases. This CDR3 comprises 15 residues. CDR1 and CDR2 from the germline V gene are SGHRS and YFSETQ. The CDR3 reads CASSLEGTSRDTQYF. The CDR3 region has the DNA TGCGCCAGCAGCTTGGAAGGGACTAGCAGAGATACGCAGTATTTT. Looking up the rest from reference TRBV5-1 and TRBJ2-3 gives the full variable domain: KAGVTQTPRYLIKTRGQQVTLSCSPISGHRSVSWYQQTPGQGLQFLFEYFSETQRNKGNFPGRFSGRQFSNSRSEMNVSTLELGDSALYLCASSLEGTSRDTQYFGPGTRLTVL.

By proportion, this clonotype is medium-sized (0.01 to 0.1%). The rearrangement uses TRBV5-5 and TRBJ2-5; no reliable D call. V lost 2 bases and J lost 0, with 11 bases in between. Germline V lookup: CDR1 SGHKS, CDR2 YYEKEE (reference sequence). This CDR3 region has 15 residues. CDR3 DNA sequence: TGTGCCAGCAGCTTCCTGGACGGATACCAAGAGACCCAGTACTTC. Translated: CASSFLDGYQETQYF.

Only a few counts were recorded for this clonotype. The rearrangement joins TRBV7-8 to TRBJ1-2, with TRBD1 matching 8 bases. With V trimmed by 1 base and J by 2 bases, 0 bases remained unmatched. From germline, CDR1 is SGHVS and CDR2 FQNEAQ. The CDR3 length is 14 residues. The DNA of the CDR3 is TGTGCCAGCAGCTTAGGGACAGGGAACTATGGCTACACCTTC. It specifies CASSLGTGNYGYTF.

By share, this clonotype counts as medium-sized. This chain links TRBV2 with TRBJ1-2; no clear D gene. Germline V gene lookup returns CDR1 SNHLY and CDR2 FYNNEI. V was cut by 3 bases and J by 3 bases, with 8 bases left in between. The CDR3 consists of 13 residues. The CDR3 spells CASSEVADYGYTF. For the CDR3, the DNA is TGTGCCAGCAGTGAGGTGGCCGACTATGGCTACACCTTC.

The chain employs TRBV12-3 or TRBV12-4 and TRBJ2-7; D ambiguous. CDR3 length: 15 amino acids. Trimming took 5 bases from V and 7 from J, leaving 21 bases between them. CDR3 sequence (DNA): TGTGCCAGCAGTACCCAATCGACCTCCTCCCTGGAGCAGTACTTC. This gives the protein CASSTQSTSSLEQYF.

In DNA form, the CDR3 reads TGTGCCAGCAGTTCCGACAGGGCGTCCTCTGGAAACACCATATATTTT. This encodes CASSSDRASSGNTIYF. The chain uses TRBV28 and TRBJ1-3; TRBD1 agrees at 7 bases. CDR1 MDHEN and CDR2 SYDVKM come from the germline V gene. V trimming: 4 bases; J trimming: 0 bases; junction bases outside the gene matches: 6. CDR3 size: 16 residues.

The chain links TRBV7-9 to TRBJ2-3, with TRBD2 as a possible D gene (5 bases). Germline lookup yields CDR1 SEHNR and CDR2 FQNEAQ (reference sequence). The length of the CDR3 is 13 residues. V gave up 11 bases and J gave up 4 bases, with 16 bases separating them. Here the CDR3 reads CASTSGSSDTQYF. CDR3 coding DNA: TGTGCCTCCACTTCGGGATCATCAGATACGCAGTATTTT.

The chain combines TRBV12-3 or TRBV12-4 with TRBJ1-4; TRBD1 aligns across 8 bases. The CDR3 consists of 14 residues. Losses at the gene ends were 6 bases for V and 8 bases for J; bases not matched to a gene: 8. CDR3 amino acids: CASSPGTGREKLFF. The CDR3 DNA sequence: TGTGCCAGCAGCCCCGGGACAGGAAGAGAAAAACTGTTTTTT.

The chain joins TRBV15 to TRBJ2-3, with 9 bases identical to TRBD2. The J segment lost 2 bases and the V segment lost 1 base, leaving 4 bases of the junction unmatched. CDR3 length: 16 amino acids. Germline V gives CDR1 LNHNV, CDR2 YYDKDF (reference sequence). DNA for the CDR3: TGTGCCACCAGCAGAGTGACTAGCGGCCTCACAGATACGCAGTATTTT. Translation: CATSRVTSGLTDTQYF.